Shown below are 4 T cell receptor beta chains from a single sample sequenced in a study of blood T cell repertoires in COVID-19. Libraries were prepared by immunoSEQ multiplex PCR; TCRdb keeps only in-frame clonotypes and omits some of them. This table holds 150,000 to 200,000 clones, about 85% found once. Sequencing used peripheral blood. Receptors were obtained from a man between 65 and 85 years old with active or convalescent COVID-19.

V and J are TRBV6-5 and TRBJ1-5, with 7 bases lining up with TRBD1. The ends lost 5 bases at V and 0 bases at J; junction bases unmatched: 4. The CDR3 has 15 residues. CDR1 is MNHEY, CDR2 SVGAGI, per germline. The CDR3 loop is CASSPTGPSNQPQHF. The DNA for the CDR3 is TGTGCCAGCAGTCCGACAGGGCCTAGCAATCAGCCCCAGCATTTT.

V is TRBV28 and J is TRBJ2-5; TRBD2 matches 10 bases. J lost 4 bases, V lost 6 bases, and 8 bases had no gene match. The CDR3 consists of 15 residues. Germline-derived CDR1 and CDR2 are MDHEN and SYDVKM. DNA of the CDR3: TGTGCCAGCAGCTCAGTAGCGGGGGGAGGAGAGACCCAGTACTTC. Encoded protein: CASSSVAGGGETQYF. The entire variable domain, with the rest obtained from reference TRBV28 and TRBJ2-5, is as follows: DVKVTQSSRYLVKRTGEKVFLECVQDMDHENMFWYRQDPGLGLRLIYFSYDVKMKEKGDIPEGYSVSREKKERFSLILESASTNQTSMYLCASSSVAGGGETQYFGPGTRLLVL.

This clone was observed a single time. The chain uses TRBV7-8 and TRBJ2-1; no firm D call. Between the trimmed V and J ends, which lost 5 bases and 0 bases, there was a span of 14 bases. Germline V gives CDR1 SGHVS, CDR2 FQNEAQ. This CDR3 has 16 residues. The DNA of the CDR3 is TGTGCCAGCAGCCCCCCCCCACGCAGCTCCTACAATGAGCAGTTCTTC. It yields the protein CASSPPPRSSYNEQFF.

This rearrangement joins TRBV29-1 to TRBJ2-3, with D possibly matching TRBD2 (7 bases). CDR1 and CDR2 from the germline V gene are SQVTM and ANQGSEA. This CDR3 is built from 17 residues. V was shortened by 7 bases and J by 2 bases, with 25 bases between the two germline ends. The CDR3: CSGGWDAKRGHTDTQYF. The CDR3 region has the DNA TGCAGCGGTGGGTGGGACGCGAAGCGGGGACACACAGATACGCAGTATTTT.